The T cell receptor beta chain under discussion was sequenced for a study of T cells after yellow fever vaccination. Study-level results: Post-booster repertoires contained most primary-vaccination clones again (approximately 95% CD4, less than 90% CD8).

TCRdb reprocessed the 5' RACE reads with MiXCR, giving one entry per CDR3 protein. Of 620,000 or so distinct CDR3 sequences in the sample, less than 20% are singletons; the top ten hold 17%. Remarks on this clonotype: Its antigen is as yet unknown.

Germline V gene sequence: CDR1 SGHTA, CDR2 FQGNSA. The CDR3 length is 16 residues. V lost 5 bases and J 2 bases, leaving 13 bases between the germline ends. V usage is TRBV7-2 and J usage is TRBJ1-6, with D possibly matching TRBD1 (6 bases). The source material was PBMCs, sampled more than 4 days after the first yellow fever vaccination. The sequence derives from a man younger than 35 who received the YFV17D yellow fever vaccine. The CDR3 sequence: CASSRARDTYNSPLHF. The DNA for the CDR3 is TGTGCCAGCAGCAGAGCTAGGGACACCTATAATTCACCCCTCCACTTT.